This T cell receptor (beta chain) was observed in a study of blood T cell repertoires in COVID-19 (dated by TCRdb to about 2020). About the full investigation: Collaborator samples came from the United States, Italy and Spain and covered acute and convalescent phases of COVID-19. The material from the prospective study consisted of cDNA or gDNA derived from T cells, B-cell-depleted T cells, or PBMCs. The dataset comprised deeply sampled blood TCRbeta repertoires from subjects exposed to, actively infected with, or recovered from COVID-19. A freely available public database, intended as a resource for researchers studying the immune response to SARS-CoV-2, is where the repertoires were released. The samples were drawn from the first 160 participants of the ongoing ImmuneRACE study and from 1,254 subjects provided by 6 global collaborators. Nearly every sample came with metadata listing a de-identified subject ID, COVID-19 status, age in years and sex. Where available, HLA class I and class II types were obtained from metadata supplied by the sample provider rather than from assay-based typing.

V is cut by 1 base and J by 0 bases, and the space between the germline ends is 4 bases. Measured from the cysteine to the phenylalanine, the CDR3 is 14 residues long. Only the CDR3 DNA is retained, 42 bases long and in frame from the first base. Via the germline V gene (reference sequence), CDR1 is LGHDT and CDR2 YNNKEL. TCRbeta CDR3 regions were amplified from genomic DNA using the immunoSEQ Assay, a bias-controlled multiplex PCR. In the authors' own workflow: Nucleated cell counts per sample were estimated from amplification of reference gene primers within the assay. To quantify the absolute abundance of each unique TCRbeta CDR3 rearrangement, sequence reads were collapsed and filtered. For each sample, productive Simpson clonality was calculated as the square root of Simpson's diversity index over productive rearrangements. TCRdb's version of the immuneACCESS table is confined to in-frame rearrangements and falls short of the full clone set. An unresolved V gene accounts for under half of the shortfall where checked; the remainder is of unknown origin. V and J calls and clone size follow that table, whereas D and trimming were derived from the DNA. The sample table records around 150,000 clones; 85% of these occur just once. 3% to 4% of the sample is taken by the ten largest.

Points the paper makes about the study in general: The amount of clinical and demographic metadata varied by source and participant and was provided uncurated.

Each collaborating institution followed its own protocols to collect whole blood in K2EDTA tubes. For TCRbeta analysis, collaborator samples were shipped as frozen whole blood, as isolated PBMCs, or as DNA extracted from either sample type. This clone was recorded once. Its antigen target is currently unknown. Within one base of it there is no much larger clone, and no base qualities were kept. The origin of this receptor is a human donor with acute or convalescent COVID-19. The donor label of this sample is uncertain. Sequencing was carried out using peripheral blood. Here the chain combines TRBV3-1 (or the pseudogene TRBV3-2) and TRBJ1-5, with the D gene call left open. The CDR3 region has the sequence CASSQVYSNQPQHF. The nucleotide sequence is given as TGTGCCAGCAGCCAAGTGTATAGCAATCAGCCCCAGCATTTT.